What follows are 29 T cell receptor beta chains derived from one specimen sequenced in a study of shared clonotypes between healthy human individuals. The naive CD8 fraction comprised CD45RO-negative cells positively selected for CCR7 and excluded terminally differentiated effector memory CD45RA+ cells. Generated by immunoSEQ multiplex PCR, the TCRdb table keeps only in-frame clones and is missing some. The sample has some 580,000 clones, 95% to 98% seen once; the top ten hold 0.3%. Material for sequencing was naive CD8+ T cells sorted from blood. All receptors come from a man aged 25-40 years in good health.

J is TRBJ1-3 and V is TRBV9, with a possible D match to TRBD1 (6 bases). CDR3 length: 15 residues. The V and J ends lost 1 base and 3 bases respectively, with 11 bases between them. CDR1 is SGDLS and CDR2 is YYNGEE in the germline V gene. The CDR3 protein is CASSVTTGNGNTIYF. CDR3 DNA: TGTGCCAGCAGCGTAACAACAGGGAATGGAAACACCATATATTTT.

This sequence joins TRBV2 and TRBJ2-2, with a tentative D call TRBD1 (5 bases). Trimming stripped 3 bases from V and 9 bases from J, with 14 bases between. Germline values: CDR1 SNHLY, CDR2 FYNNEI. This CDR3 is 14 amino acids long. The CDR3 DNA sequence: TGTGCCAGCAGTGATTACTCAGGGTGGAGGGAGCTGTTTTTT. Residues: CASSDYSGWRELFF. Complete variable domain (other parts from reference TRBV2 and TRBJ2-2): EPEVTQTPSHQVTQMGQEVILRCVPISNHLYFYWYRQILGQKVEFLVSFYNNEISEKSEIFDDQFSVERPDGSNFTLKIRSTKLEDSAMYFCASSDYSGWRELFFGEGSRLTVL.

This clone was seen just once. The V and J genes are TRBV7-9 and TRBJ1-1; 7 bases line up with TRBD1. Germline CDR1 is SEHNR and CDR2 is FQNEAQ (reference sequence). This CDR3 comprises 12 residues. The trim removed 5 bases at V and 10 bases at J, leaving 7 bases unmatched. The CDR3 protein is CASSPGQVGAFF. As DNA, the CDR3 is TGTGCCAGCAGCCCTGGACAGGTTGGAGCTTTCTTT.

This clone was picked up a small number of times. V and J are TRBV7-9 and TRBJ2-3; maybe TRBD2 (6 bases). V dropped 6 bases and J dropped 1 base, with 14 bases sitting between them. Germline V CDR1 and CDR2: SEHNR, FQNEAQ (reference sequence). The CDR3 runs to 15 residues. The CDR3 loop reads CASRSNWGGTDTQYF. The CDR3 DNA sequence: TGTGCCAGCAGGTCGAACTGGGGGGGCACAGATACGCAGTATTTT.

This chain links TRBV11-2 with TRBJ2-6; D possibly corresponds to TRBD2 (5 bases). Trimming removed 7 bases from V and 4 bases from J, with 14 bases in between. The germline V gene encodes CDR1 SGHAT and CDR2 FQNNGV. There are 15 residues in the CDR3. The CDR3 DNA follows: TGTGCCAGCACCCTTTGGAGGAAAGGGGCCAACGTCCTGACTTTC. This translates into CASTLWRKGANVLTF.

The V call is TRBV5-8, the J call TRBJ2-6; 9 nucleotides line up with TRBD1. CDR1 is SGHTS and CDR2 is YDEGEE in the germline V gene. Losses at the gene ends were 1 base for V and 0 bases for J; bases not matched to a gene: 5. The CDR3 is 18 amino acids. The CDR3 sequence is CASSLLGQGHSGANVLTF. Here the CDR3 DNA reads TGTGCCAGCAGCTTGCTGGGACAGGGTCACTCTGGGGCCAACGTCCTGACTTTC. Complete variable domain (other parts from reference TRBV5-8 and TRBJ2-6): EAGVTQSPTHLIKTRGQQATLRCSPISGHTSVYWYQQALGLGLQFLLWYDEGEERNRGNFPPRFSGRQFPNYSSELNVNALELEDSALYLCASSLLGQGHSGANVLTFGAGSRLTVL.

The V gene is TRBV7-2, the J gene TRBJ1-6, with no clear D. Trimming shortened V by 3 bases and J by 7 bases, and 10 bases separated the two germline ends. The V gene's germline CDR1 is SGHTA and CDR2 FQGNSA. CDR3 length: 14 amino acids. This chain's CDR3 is CASSLKLGNSPLHF. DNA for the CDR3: TGTGCCAGCAGCTTGAAGTTGGGGAATTCACCCCTCCACTTT.

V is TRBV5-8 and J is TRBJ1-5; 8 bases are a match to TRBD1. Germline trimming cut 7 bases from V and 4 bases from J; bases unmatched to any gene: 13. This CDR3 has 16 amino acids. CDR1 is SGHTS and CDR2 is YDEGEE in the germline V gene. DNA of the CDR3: TGTGCCAGCCGCAAGGGTGGCCAGGGGGCTAATCAGCCCCAGCATTTT. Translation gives CASRKGGQGANQPQHF.

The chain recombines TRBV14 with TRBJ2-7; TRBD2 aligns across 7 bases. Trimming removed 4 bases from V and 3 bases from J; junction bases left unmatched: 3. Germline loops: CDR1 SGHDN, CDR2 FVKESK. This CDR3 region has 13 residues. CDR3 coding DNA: TGTGCCAGCAGCCCCGGGGGGTACTACGAGCAGTACTTC. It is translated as CASSPGGYYEQYF.

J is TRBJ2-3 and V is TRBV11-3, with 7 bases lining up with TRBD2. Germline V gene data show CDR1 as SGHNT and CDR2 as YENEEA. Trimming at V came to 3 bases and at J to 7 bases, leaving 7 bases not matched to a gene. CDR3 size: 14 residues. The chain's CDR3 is CASSLPGAGNTQYF. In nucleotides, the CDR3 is TGTGCCAGCAGCTTGCCGGGAGCGGGGAATACGCAGTATTTT.

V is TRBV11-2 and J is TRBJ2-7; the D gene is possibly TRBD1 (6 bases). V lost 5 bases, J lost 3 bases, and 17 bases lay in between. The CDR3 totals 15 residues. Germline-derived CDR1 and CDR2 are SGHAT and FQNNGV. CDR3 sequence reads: CASSHPMGDNYEQYF. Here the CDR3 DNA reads TGTGCCAGCAGCCACCCGATGGGGGACAACTACGAGCAGTACTTC.

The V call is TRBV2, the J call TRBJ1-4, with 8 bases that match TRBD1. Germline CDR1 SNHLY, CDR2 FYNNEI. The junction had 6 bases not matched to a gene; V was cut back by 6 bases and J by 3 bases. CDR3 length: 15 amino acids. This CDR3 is CASRGQGGSNEKLFF. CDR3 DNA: TGTGCCAGCAGAGGACAGGGCGGATCTAATGAAAAACTGTTTTTT.

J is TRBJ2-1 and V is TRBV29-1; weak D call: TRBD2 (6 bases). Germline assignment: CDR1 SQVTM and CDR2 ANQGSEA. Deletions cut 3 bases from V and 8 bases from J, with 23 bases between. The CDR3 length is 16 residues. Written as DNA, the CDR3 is TGCAGCGTTGATACTTCGTATGGGGACTCATTCGATGAGCAGTTCTTC. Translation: CSVDTSYGDSFDEQFF.

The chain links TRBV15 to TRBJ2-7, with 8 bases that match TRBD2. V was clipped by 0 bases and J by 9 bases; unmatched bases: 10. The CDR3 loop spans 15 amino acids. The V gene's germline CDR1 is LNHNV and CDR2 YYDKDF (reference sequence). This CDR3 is CATSREGLSGEWQYF. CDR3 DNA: TGTGCCACCAGCAGAGAGGGGCTTAGCGGGGAGTGGCAGTACTTC.

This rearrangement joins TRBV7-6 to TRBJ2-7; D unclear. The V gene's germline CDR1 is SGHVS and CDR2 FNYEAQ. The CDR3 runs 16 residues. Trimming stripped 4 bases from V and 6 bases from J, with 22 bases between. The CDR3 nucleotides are TGTGCCAGCAGCTCCCACCACCAGGACGGATTGGGCGAGCAGTACTTC. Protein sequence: CASSSHHQDGLGEQYF.

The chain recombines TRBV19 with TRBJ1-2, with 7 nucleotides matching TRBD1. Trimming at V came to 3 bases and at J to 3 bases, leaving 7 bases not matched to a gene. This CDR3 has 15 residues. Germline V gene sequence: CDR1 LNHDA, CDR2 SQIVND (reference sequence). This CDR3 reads CASSIFARGDYGYTF. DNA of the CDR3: TGTGCCAGTAGTATTTTCGCCAGGGGGGACTATGGCTACACCTTC.

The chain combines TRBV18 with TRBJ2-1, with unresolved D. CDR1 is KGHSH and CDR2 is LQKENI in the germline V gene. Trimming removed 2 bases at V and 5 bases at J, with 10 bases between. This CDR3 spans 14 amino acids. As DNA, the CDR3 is TGTGCCAGCTCACCATTCGGGCGCGACAATGAGCAGTTCTTC. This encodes CASSPFGRDNEQFF.

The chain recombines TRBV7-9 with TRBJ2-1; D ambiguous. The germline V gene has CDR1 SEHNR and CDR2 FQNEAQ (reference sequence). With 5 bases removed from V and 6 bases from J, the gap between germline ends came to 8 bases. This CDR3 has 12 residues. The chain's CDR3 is CASSHFPNEQFF. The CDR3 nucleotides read TGTGCCAGCAGCCATTTCCCCAATGAGCAGTTCTTC.

This CDR3 reads CASSSPDNEQETQYF. CDR3 nucleotides: TGTGCCAGCAGCTCCCCGGACAACGAACAAGAGACCCAGTACTTC. The chain couples TRBV7-9 to TRBJ2-5; possibly TRBD1 for D (5 bases). This CDR3 spans 15 amino acids. The V gene's germline CDR1 is SEHNR and CDR2 FQNEAQ (reference sequence). Trimming left V 4 bases short and J 2 bases short, with 14 bases between. Full variable domain (rest looked up from reference TRBV7-9 and TRBJ2-5): DTGVSQNPRHKITKRGQNVTFRCDPISEHNRLYWYRQTLGQGPEFLTYFQNEAQLEKSRLLSDRFSAERPKGSFSTLEIQRTEQGDSAMYLCASSSPDNEQETQYFGPGTRLLVL.

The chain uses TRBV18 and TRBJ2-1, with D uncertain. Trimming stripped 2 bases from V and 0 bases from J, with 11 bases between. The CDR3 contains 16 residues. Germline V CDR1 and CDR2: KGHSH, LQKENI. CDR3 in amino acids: CASSPYTENSYNEQFF. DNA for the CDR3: TGTGCCAGCTCACCATACACCGAAAACTCCTACAATGAGCAGTTCTTC.

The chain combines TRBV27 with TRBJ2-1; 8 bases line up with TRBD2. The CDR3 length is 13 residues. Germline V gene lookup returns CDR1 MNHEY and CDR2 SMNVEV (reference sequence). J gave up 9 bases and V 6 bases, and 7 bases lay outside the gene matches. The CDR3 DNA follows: TGTGCCAGCAGATCCGGGAGGGCCACTGAGCAGTTCTTC. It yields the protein CASRSGRATEQFF.

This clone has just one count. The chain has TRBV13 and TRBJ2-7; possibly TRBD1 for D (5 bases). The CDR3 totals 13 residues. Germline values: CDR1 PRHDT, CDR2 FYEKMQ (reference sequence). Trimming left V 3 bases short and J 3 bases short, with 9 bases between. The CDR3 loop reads CASSFWQGYEQYF. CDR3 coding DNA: TGTGCCAGCAGCTTTTGGCAGGGCTACGAGCAGTACTTC.

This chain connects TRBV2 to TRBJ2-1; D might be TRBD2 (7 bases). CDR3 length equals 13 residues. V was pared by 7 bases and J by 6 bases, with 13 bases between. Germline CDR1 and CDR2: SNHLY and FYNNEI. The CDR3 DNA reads TGTGCCAGCATCGTGGGAGGGGGCAATGAGCAGTTCTTC. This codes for CASIVGGGNEQFF. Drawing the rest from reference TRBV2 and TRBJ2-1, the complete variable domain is EPEVTQTPSHQVTQMGQEVILRCVPISNHLYFYWYRQILGQKVEFLVSFYNNEISEKSEIFDDQFSVERPDGSNFTLKIRSTKLEDSAMYFCASIVGGGNEQFFGPGTRLTVL.

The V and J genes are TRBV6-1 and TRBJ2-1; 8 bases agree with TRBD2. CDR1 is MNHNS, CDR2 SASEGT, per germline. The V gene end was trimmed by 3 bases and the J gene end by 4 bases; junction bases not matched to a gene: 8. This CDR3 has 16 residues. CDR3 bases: TGTGCCAGCAGTGAGCGACTAGCGCTTGTTTACAATGAGCAGTTCTTC. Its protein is CASSERLALVYNEQFF.

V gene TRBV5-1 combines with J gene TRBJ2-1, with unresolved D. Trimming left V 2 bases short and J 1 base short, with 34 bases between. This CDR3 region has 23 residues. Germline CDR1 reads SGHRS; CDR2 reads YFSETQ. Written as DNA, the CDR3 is TGCGCCAGCAGCTTTTCCATTTCGGAACGAGTCCCCATCGGAACGGTATCCTACAATGAGCAGTTCTTC. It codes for CASSFSISERVPIGTVSYNEQFF. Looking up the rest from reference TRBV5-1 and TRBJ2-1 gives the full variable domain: KAGVTQTPRYLIKTRGQQVTLSCSPISGHRSVSWYQQTPGQGLQFLFEYFSETQRNKGNFPGRFSGRQFSNSRSEMNVSTLELGDSALYLCASSFSISERVPIGTVSYNEQFFGPGTRLTVL.

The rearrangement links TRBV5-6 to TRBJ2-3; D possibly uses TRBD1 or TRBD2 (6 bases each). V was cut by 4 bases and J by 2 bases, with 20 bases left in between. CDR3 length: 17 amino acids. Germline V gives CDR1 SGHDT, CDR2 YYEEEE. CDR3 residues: CASSPWTGRGVTDTQYF. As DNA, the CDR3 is TGTGCCAGCAGCCCATGGACTGGAAGGGGGGTCACAGATACGCAGTATTTT.

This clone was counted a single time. CDR3 sequence: CASSPGWNTEAFF. CDR3 DNA sequence: TGTGCCAGCAGCCCAGGGTGGAACACTGAAGCTTTCTTT. The rearrangement joins TRBV6-5 to TRBJ1-1, with D possibly matching TRBD1 (5 bases). The germline gives CDR1 MNHEY, CDR2 SVGAGI. The CDR3 consists of 13 residues. Trimming shortened V by 6 bases and J by 1 base, and 9 bases separated the two germline ends.

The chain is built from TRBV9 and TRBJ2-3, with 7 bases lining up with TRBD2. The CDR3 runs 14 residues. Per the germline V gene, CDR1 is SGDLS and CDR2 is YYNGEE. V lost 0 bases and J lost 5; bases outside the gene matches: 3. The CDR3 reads CASSVAGGKDTQYF. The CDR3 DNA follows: TGTGCCAGCAGCGTAGCGGGAGGCAAAGATACGCAGTATTTT.

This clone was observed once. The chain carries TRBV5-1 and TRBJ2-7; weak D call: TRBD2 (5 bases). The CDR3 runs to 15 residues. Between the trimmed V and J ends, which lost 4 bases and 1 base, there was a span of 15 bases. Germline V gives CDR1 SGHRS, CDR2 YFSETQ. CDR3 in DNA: TGCGCCAGCAGCCCGGAGGTCGGCAGATCCTACGAGCAGTACTTC. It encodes CASSPEVGRSYEQYF. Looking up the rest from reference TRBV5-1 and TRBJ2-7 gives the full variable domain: KAGVTQTPRYLIKTRGQQVTLSCSPISGHRSVSWYQQTPGQGLQFLFEYFSETQRNKGNFPGRFSGRQFSNSRSEMNVSTLELGDSALYLCASSPEVGRSYEQYFGPGTRLTVT.